The 5 T cell receptor beta chains listed next were all sequenced from one sample in a study of cytomegalovirus exposure and HLA in healthy donors. The primer mix had 60 Vbeta and 13 Jbeta primers. Assay used: immunoSEQ multiplex PCR; TCRdb lists only in-frame clones, some missing. In all, the sample yields 100,000 to 150,000 clones. Sample: PBMCs. Every receptor here comes from a man aged 40-55 years in good health and CMV-seronegative.

On this clone itself: In this CDR3 the conserved last residue, phenylalanine or tryptophan, is missing, so a read error is likely. No DNA is shown, since the ends of the CDR3 on it are uncertain; the CDR3 is the one TCRdb lists. This chain joins TRBV20-1 and TRBJ1-1. Germline V gives CDR1 DFQATT, CDR2 SNEGSKA (reference sequence). The CDR3 is 10 amino acids in total, end residues counted. The CDR3 sequence is CSARGLGRGI.

This chain uses TRBV19 with TRBJ2-7; TRBD2 might be the D (5 bases). The V end lost 6 bases, the J end lost 1 base, and 13 bases lay between the germline ends. Germline assignment: CDR1 LNHDA and CDR2 SQIVND (reference sequence). There are 14 residues in the CDR3. CDR3 amino acids: CASRTSGGSYEQYF. In nucleotides, the CDR3 is TGTGCCAGTAGAACATCTGGCGGGTCCTACGAGCAGTACTTC.

This rearrangement joins TRBV11-3 to TRBJ2-3, with TRBD2 matching over 8 bases. Germline V gene data show CDR1 as SGHNT and CDR2 as YENEEA. V shed 8 bases, J shed 0 bases, and the junction held 4 bases outside the gene matches. This CDR3 has 14 residues. This CDR3 reads CASGIAGSTDTQYF. The CDR3 region has the DNA TGTGCCAGCGGAATAGCGGGAAGCACAGATACGCAGTATTTT.

V is TRBV12-5 and J is TRBJ2-3; tentative D call: TRBD2 (6 bases). V lost 6 bases to trimming and J lost 1 base, with 8 bases between them. Germline CDR1 reads LGHNT; CDR2 reads FRNRAP. This CDR3 has 13 residues. The CDR3 loop reads CASGLAGTDTQYF. Written as DNA, the CDR3 is TGTGCTAGTGGGTTAGCGGGCACAGATACGCAGTATTTT.

This chain uses TRBV19 with TRBJ1-2; TRBD1 agrees at 9 bases. The CDR3 is 14 amino acids. V shed 3 bases, J shed 7 bases, and the junction held 6 bases outside the gene matches. Germline values: CDR1 LNHDA, CDR2 SQIVND (reference sequence). The CDR3 sequence: CASSITGGAGGYTF. The CDR3 DNA sequence: TGTGCCAGTAGTATCACAGGGGGCGCGGGTGGCTACACCTTC.